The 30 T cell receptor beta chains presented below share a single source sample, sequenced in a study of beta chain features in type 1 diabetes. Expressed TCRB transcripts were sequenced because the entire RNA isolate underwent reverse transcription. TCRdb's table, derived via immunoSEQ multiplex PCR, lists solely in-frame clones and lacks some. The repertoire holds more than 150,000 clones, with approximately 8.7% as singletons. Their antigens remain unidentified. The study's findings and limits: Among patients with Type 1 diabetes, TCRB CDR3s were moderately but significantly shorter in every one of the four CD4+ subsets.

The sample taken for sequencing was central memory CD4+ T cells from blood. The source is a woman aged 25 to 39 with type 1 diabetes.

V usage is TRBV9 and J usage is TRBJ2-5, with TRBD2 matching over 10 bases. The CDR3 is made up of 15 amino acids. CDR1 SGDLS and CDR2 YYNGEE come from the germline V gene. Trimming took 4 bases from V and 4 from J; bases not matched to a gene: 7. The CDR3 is CASSWGAGGIETQYF. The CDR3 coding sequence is TGTGCCAGCAGCTGGGGAGCGGGAGGGATAGAGACCCAGTACTTC.

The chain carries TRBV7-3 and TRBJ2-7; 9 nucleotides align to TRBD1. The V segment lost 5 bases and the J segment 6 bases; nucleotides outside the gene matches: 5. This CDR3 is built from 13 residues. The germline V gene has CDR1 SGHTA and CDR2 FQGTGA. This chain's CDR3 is CASSRDRESEQYF. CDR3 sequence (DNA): TGTGCCAGCAGCAGGGACAGGGAGTCCGAGCAGTACTTC.

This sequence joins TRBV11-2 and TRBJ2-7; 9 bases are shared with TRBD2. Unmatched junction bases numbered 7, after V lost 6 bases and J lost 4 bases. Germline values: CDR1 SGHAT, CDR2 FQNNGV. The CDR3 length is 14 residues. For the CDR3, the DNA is TGTGCCAGCAGAGTAGCGGGAGATGGGTACGAGCAGTACTTC. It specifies CASRVAGDGYEQYF.

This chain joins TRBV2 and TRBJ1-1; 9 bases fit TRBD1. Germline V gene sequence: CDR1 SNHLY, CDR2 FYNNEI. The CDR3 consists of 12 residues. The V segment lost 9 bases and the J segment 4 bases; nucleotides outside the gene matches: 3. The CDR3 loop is CASLDRGTEAFF. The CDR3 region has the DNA TGTGCCAGTTTGGACAGGGGCACTGAAGCTTTCTTT.

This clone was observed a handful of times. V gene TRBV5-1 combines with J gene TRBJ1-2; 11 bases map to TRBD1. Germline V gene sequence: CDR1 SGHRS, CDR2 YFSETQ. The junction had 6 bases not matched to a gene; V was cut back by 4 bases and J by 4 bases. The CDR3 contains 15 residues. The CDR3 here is CASSPWTGGTYGYTF. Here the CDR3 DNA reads TGCGCCAGCAGCCCATGGACAGGGGGCACCTATGGCTACACCTTC.

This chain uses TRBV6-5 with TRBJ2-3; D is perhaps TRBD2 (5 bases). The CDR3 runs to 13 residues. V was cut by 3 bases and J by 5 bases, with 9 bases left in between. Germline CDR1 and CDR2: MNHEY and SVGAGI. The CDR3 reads CASSYRAVDTQYF. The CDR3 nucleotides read TGTGCCAGCAGTTATCGAGCGGTAGATACGCAGTATTTT.

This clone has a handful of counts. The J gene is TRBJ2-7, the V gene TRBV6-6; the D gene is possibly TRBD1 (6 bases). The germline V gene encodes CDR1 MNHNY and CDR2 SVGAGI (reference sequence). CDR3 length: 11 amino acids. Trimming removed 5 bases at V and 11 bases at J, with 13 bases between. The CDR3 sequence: CASSTGTREYF. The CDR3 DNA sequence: TGTGCCAGCAGTACCGGGACAAGGGAGTACTTC.

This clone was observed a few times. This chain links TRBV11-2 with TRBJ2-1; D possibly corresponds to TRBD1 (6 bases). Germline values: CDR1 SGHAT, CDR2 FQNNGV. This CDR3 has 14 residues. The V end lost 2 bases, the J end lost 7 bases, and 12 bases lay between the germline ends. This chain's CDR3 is CASSLNRVGNEQFF. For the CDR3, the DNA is TGTGCCAGCAGCTTAAACAGGGTTGGGAATGAGCAGTTCTTC.

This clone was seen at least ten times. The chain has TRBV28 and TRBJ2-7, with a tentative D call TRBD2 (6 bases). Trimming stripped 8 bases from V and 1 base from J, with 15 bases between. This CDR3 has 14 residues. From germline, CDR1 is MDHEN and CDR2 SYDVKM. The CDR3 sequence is CASPKSGGSYEQYF. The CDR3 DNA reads TGTGCCAGCCCCAAGAGTGGAGGGTCCTACGAGCAGTACTTC.

The CDR3 bases are TGTGCCAGCTCACCACGTTTCGATGAGCAGTTCTTC. It codes for CASSPRFDEQFF. The chain employs TRBV18 and TRBJ2-1; no firm D call. V was trimmed by 1 base and J by 8 bases, leaving 6 bases between them. This CDR3 has 12 residues. The germline V gene encodes CDR1 KGHSH and CDR2 LQKENI. The entire variable domain, with the rest obtained from reference TRBV18 and TRBJ2-1, is as follows: NAGVMQNPRHLVRRRGQEARLRCSPMKGHSHVYWYRQLPEEGLKFMVYLQKENIIDESGMPKERFSAEFPKEGPSILRIQQVVRGDSAAYFCASSPRFDEQFFGPGTRLTVL.

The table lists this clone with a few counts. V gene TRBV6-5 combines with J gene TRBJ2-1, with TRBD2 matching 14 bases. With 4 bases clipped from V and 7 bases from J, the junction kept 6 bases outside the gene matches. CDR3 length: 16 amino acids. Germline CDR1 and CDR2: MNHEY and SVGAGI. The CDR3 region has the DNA TGTGCCAGCAGTTTTTGGGGGACTAGCGGGAGTAATGAGCAGTTCTTC. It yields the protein CASSFWGTSGSNEQFF.

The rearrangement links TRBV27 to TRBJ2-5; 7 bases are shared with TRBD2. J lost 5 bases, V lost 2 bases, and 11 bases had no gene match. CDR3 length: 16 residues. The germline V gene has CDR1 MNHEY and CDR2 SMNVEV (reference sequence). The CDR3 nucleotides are TGTGCCAGCAGTTTAGGCGGGGGTGGGGAGGGGGAGACCCAGTACTTC. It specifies CASSLGGGGEGETQYF.

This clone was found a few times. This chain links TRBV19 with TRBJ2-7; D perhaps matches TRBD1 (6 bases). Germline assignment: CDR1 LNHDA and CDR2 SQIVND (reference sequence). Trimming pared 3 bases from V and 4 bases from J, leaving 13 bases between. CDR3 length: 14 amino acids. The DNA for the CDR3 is TGTGCCAGTAGTATCGTAGGGGGAGATTACGAGCAGTACTTC. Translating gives CASSIVGGDYEQYF.

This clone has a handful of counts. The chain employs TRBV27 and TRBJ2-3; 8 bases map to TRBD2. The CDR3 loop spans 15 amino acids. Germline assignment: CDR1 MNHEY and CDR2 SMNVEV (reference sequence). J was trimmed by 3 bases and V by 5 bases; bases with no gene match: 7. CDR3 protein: CASSIPGLGTDTQYF. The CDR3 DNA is TGTGCCAGCAGTATCCCGGGACTAGGGACAGATACGCAGTATTTT.

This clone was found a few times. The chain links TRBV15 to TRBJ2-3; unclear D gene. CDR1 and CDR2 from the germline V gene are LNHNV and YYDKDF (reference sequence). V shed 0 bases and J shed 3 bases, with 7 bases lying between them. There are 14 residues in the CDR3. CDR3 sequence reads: CATSRDSATDTQYF. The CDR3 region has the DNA TGTGCCACCAGCAGAGATTCTGCGACAGATACGCAGTATTTT.

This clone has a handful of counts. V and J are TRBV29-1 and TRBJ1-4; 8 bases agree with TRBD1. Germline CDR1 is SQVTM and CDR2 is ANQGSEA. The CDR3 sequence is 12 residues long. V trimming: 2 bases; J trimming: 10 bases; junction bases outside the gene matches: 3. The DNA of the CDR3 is TGCAGCGTTGAAACGCAGGGGGCAAAACTGTTTTTT. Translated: CSVETQGAKLFF.

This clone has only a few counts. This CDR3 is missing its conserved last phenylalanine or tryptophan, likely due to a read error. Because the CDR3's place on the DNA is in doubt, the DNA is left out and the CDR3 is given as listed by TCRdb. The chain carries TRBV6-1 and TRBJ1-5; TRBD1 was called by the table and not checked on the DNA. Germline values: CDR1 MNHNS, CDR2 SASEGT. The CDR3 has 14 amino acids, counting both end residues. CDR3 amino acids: CASSEQISGDRGLY.

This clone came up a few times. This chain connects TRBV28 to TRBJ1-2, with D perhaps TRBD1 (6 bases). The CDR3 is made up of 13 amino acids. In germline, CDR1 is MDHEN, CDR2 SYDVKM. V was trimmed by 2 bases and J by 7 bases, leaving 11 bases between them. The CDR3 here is CASSLTGGFGYTF. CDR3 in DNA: TGTGCCAGCAGTTTAACGGGGGGCTTTGGCTACACCTTC.

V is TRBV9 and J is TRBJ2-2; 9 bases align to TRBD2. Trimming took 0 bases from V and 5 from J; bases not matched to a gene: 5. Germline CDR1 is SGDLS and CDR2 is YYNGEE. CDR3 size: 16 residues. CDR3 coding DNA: TGTGCCAGCAGCGTAGGGGGGACTAGCTTTACCGGGGAGCTGTTTTTT. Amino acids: CASSVGGTSFTGELFF.

The CDR3 sequence is CATRRSQGNEQFF. The CDR3 DNA is TGTGCCACCAGGCGATCCCAGGGGAATGAGCAGTTCTTC. The chain has TRBV15 and TRBJ2-1; perhaps TRBD1 as D (6 bases). V was trimmed by 6 bases and J by 7 bases, leaving 13 bases between them. Germline V gene lookup returns CDR1 LNHNV and CDR2 YYDKDF (reference sequence). CDR3 length: 13 residues.

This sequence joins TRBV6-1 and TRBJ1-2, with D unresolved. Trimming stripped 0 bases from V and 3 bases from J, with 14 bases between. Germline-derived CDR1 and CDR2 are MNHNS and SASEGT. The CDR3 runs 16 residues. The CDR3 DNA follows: TGTGCCAGCAGTGAAGCCGGTTTGGACTCTCACTATGGCTACACCTTC. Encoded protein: CASSEAGLDSHYGYTF.

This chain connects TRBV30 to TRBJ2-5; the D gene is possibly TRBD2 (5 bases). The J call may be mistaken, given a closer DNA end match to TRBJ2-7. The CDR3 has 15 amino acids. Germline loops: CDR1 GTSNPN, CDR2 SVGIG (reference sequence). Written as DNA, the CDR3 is TGTGCCTGGGTGCGCCTGGACCAAGGAGGCTACGAGCAGTACTTC. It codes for CAWVRLDQGGYEQYF.

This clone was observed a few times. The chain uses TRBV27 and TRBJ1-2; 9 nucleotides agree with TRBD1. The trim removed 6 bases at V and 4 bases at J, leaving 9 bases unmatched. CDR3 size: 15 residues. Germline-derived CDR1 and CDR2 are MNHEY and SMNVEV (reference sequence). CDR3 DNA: TGTGCCAGCAGCTACTTCCCGGGACAGGGCTATGGCTACACCTTC. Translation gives CASSYFPGQGYGYTF.

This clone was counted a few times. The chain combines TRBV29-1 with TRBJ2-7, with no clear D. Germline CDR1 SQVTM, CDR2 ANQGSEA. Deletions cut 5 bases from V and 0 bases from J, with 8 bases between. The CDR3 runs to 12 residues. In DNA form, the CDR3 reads TGCAGCGTTCAGACTGTCTCCTACGAGCAGTACTTC. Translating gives CSVQTVSYEQYF.

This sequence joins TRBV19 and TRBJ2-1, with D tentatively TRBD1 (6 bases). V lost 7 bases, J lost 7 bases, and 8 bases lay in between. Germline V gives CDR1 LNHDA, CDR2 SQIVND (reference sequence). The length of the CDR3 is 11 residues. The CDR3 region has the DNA TGTGCCAGTAATGACAGGAATGAGCAGTTCTTC. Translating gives CASNDRNEQFF.

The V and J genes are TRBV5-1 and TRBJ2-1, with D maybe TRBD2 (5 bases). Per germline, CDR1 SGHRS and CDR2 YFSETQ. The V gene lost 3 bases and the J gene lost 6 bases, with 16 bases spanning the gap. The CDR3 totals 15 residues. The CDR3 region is CASSWRPDWTNEQFF. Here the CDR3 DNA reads TGCGCCAGCAGCTGGAGACCGGACTGGACCAATGAGCAGTTCTTC.

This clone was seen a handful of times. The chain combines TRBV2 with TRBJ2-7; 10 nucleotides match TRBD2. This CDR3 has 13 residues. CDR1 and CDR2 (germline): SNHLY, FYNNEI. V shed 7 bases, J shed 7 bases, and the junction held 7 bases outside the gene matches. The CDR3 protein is CASNVAGGEEQYF. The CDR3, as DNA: TGTGCCAGCAATGTAGCGGGAGGTGAAGAGCAGTACTTC.

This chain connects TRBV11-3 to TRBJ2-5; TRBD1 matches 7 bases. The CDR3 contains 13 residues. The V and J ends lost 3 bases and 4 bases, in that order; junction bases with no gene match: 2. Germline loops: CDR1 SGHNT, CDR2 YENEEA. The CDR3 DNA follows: TGTGCCAGCAGCTTCTCAGGGGGAGAGACCCAGTACTTC. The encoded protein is CASSFSGGETQYF.

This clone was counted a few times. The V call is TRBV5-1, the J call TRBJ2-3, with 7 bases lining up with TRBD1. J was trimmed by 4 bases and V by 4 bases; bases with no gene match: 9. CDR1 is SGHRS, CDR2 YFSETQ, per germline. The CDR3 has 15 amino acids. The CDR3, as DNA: TGCGCCAGCAGCCCCGCCATGACAGGGTCAGATACGCAGTATTTT. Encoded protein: CASSPAMTGSDTQYF.

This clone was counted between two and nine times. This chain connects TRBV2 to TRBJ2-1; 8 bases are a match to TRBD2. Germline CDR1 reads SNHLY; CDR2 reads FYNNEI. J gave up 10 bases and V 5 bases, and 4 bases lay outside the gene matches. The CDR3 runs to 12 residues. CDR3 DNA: TGTGCCAGCAGTAGCGGGAGAGAAGAGCAGTTCTTC. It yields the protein CASSSGREEQFF.